Each of the 19 T cell receptor beta chains below was sequenced from the same sample in a study of CD8 T cells in ankylosing spondylitis. TCRdb reanalysed the 5' RACE reads using MiXCR and keeps one entry per CDR3 protein. The profile covers fewer than 250,000 distinct CDR3 sequences, with about 10% appearing a single time and 2.6% taken by the ten largest. Sequencing was carried out using blood, either unsorted or a sorted T cell fraction (not recorded which). The source is a male donor with ankylosing spondylitis or in good health (not recorded which).

This clonotype was observed at least ten times. This sequence joins TRBV2 and TRBJ1-1; D unclear. Looked up from germline, CDR1 is SNHLY and CDR2 is FYNNEI. Trimming removed 4 bases from V and 0 bases from J, with 6 bases in between. The CDR3 spans 13 residues. The CDR3 DNA reads TGTGCCAGCAGTGGAGATATGAACACTGAAGCTTTCTTT. It specifies CASSGDMNTEAFF.

CDR3 in DNA: TGCGCCAGCAGTGGATTAGAACAAAGGAATTCACCCCTCCACTTT. Amino acid sequence: CASSGLEQRNSPLHF. The chain couples TRBV10-2 to TRBJ1-6; D not resolved. Germline CDR1 and CDR2: WSHSY and SAAADI. Deletions cut 4 bases from V and 7 bases from J, with 14 bases between. The CDR3 loop spans 15 amino acids.

This clonotype was found many times. The J gene is TRBJ2-1, the V gene TRBV10-1; 7 bases agree with TRBD2. The CDR3 loop spans 14 amino acids. Germline V gene sequence: CDR1 WNHNN, CDR2 SYGVQD (reference sequence). Losses at the gene ends were 0 bases for V and 14 bases for J; bases not matched to a gene: 10. This CDR3 is CASSESPGGRKEFF. The CDR3 DNA reads TGCGCCAGCAGTGAGTCGCCCGGCGGGAGAAAGGAGTTCTTC.

Only one count was recorded for this clonotype. This may stem from a read error, because a much larger clone lies one nucleotide away. This chain connects TRBV12-3 or TRBV12-4 to TRBJ2-1; no clear D. The CDR3 runs to 12 residues. In DNA form, the CDR3 reads TGTACCAGCAGCCCGAGGATGGATGAGCAGTTCTTC. Translating gives CTSSPRMDEQFF.

This clonotype was counted at least ten times. V and J are TRBV9 and TRBJ2-2; D remains ambiguous. The V gene lost 4 bases and the J gene lost 4 bases, with 8 bases spanning the gap. Germline CDR1 reads SGDLS; CDR2 reads YYNGEE. The CDR3 has 13 amino acids. As DNA, the CDR3 is TGTGCCAGCAGCCCCAGAGGCACCGGGGAGCTGTTTTTT. Residues: CASSPRGTGELFF.

The sample holds many counts of this clonotype. V usage is TRBV20-1 and J usage is TRBJ2-6, with a tentative D call TRBD2 (5 bases). Trimming took 5 bases from V and 1 from J, leaving 12 bases between them. Germline values: CDR1 DFQATT, CDR2 SNEGSKA (reference sequence). The CDR3 contains 15 residues. The CDR3 reads CSAGPGKSGANVLTF. CDR3 bases: TGCAGTGCTGGACCCGGGAAGTCTGGGGCCAACGTCCTGACTTTC.

This clonotype was observed a handful of times. The V and J genes are TRBV5-1 and TRBJ2-4; maybe TRBD1 (6 bases). The CDR3 has 15 amino acids. Trimming cost V 5 bases and J 3 bases, with 15 bases left between them. CDR1 SGHRS and CDR2 YFSETQ come from the germline V gene. In nucleotides, the CDR3 is TGCGCCAGCAGTCTCGGACAGCCGAGCAAAAACATTCAGTACTTC. Its protein is CASSLGQPSKNIQYF. Looking up the rest from reference TRBV5-1 and TRBJ2-4 gives the full variable domain: KAGVTQTPRYLIKTRGQQVTLSCSPISGHRSVSWYQQTPGQGLQFLFEYFSETQRNKGNFPGRFSGRQFSNSRSEMNVSTLELGDSALYLCASSLGQPSKNIQYFGAGTRLSVL.

The sample holds many counts of this clonotype. The V and J genes are TRBV27 and TRBJ2-1; TRBD2 aligns across 10 bases. Germline lookup yields CDR1 MNHEY and CDR2 SMNVEV (reference sequence). J gave up 7 bases and V 5 bases, and 5 bases lay outside the gene matches. CDR3 size: 14 residues. CDR3 sequence (DNA): TGTGCCAGCAGTAGCGGGGGGGCACGGAATGAGCAGTTCTTC. Protein: CASSSGGARNEQFF.

This clonotype has a count of ten or more. This chain uses TRBV5-1 with TRBJ1-1; TRBD1 aligns across 11 bases. Germline V lookup: CDR1 SGHRS, CDR2 YFSETQ. V was pared by 3 bases and J by 4 bases, with 17 bases of the junction left unmatched. The CDR3 is 19 amino acids. The CDR3 reads CASSSYPGQGVDYGTEAFF. The DNA of the CDR3 is TGCGCCAGCAGCTCGTATCCGGGACAGGGGGTGGATTATGGCACTGAAGCTTTCTTT.

The J gene is TRBJ2-1, the V gene TRBV7-2, with 7 positions matching TRBD2. Germline trimming cut 4 bases from V and 8 bases from J; bases unmatched to any gene: 11. The CDR3 totals 15 residues. Germline CDR1 and CDR2: SGHTA and FQGNSA. Here the CDR3 reads CASSSRTRSDYEQFF. CDR3 nucleotide sequence: TGTGCCAGCAGCTCTAGGACTAGGAGTGACTATGAGCAGTTCTTC.

This clonotype was observed at least ten times. The CDR3 DNA follows: TGTGCCAGCAGCTCCAGAGAGGTTGGACAGCCCCAGCATTTT. Translated: CASSSREVGQPQHF. V gene TRBV7-9 combines with J gene TRBJ1-5; D not resolved. V was clipped by 4 bases and J by 7 bases, with 14 bases between them. Germline CDR1 reads SEHNR; CDR2 reads FQNEAQ (reference sequence). The CDR3 extends over 14 amino acids.

This clonotype was picked up a small number of times. The chain links TRBV30 to TRBJ1-2; D possibly corresponds to TRBD1 (6 bases). The V end lost 5 bases, the J end lost 7 bases, and 20 bases lay between the germline ends. CDR1 is GTSNPN and CDR2 is SVGIG in the germline V gene (reference sequence). The CDR3 loop spans 14 amino acids. As DNA, the CDR3 is TGTGCCTGGGGGCAGACAGGCCCACTATTTGGCTACACCTTC. Amino acids: CAWGQTGPLFGYTF.

This clonotype turned up a few times. The chain combines TRBV20-1 with TRBJ2-7; 7 positions match TRBD1. V shed 6 bases and J 1 base; nucleotides not matched to a gene: 6. This CDR3 comprises 13 residues. Germline CDR1 reads DFQATT; CDR2 reads SNEGSKA (reference sequence). The DNA for the CDR3 is TGCAGTGCCGTAACAGGGGAATCCTACGAGCAGTACTTC. Translation gives CSAVTGESYEQYF.

This clonotype was observed at least ten times. The V and J genes are TRBV10-3 and TRBJ2-1; D is unclear. Germline values: CDR1 ENHRY, CDR2 SYGVKD. This CDR3 comprises 13 residues. Trimming pared 3 bases from V and 4 bases from J, leaving 7 bases between. Written as DNA, the CDR3 is TGTGCCATCAGTGATCTTAAATACAATGAGCAGTTCTTC. Its translation: CAISDLKYNEQFF.

The gene calls are TRBV30 and TRBJ2-7; D assignment may be TRBD1 or TRBD2 (5 bases each). The CDR3 length is 12 residues. The germline gives CDR1 GTSNPN, CDR2 SVGIG (reference sequence). Trimming left V 5 bases short and J 0 bases short, with 8 bases between. The CDR3 sequence is CAWGGSSYEQYF. Here the CDR3 DNA reads TGTGCCTGGGGGGGAAGCTCCTACGAGCAGTACTTC.

Comment on this clonotype: One end of the junction does not line up with germline, which may come from a read error. The chain is built from TRBV11-3 and TRBJ2-1; perhaps TRBD2 as D (6 bases). Germline CDR1 reads SGHNT; CDR2 reads YENEEA. This CDR3 is built from 15 residues. For the CDR3, the DNA is TGTACCAGCAGCTTCTCGGGGGATAACTACAATGAGCAGTTCTTC. It specifies CTSSFSGDNYNEQFF.

The genes are TRBV10-3 and TRBJ2-3, with D maybe TRBD2 (5 bases). Trimming left V 4 bases short and J 0 bases short, with 8 bases between. CDR1 is ENHRY and CDR2 is SYGVKD in the germline V gene. This CDR3 region has 14 residues. The CDR3 reads CAISVASSTDTQYF. The CDR3 DNA reads as TGTGCCATCAGTGTCGCTAGCAGCACAGATACGCAGTATTTT.

To note about this clonotype: Since a much larger clone is just one base distant, this may be a read error. This chain joins TRBV13 and TRBJ1-2; D not resolved. Germline V gene sequence: CDR1 PRHDT, CDR2 FYEKMQ (reference sequence). This CDR3 spans 12 amino acids. CDR3 region: CASSLNSYDYTF. The CDR3 region has the DNA TGTGCCAGCAGCTTAAACAGCTATGACTACACCTTC.

This clonotype was detected only a few times. A much larger clone is a single base away; this may be a read error. The V and J genes are TRBV5-1 and TRBJ2-1; 9 bases agree with TRBD2. Germline lookup yields CDR1 SGHRS and CDR2 YFSETQ. The J segment lost 8 bases and the V segment lost 3 bases, leaving 9 bases of the junction unmatched. The CDR3 extends over 15 amino acids. This CDR3 reads CASSSTGRGGDEQFF. CDR3 DNA sequence: TGCGCCAGCAGCTCAACCGGGCGGGGGGGCGATGAGCAGTTCTTC.